These 27 T cell receptor beta chains were sequenced from one sample in a study of early T cells in non-severe SARS-CoV-2 infection. TCRdb reprocessed the 5' RACE reads with MiXCR, giving one entry per CDR3 protein. The sample consists of 55,000 to 80,000 distinct CDR3 sequences, about 11% of them appearing once. The sample was whole blood. These receptors came from an adult who was a healthcare worker with PCR-confirmed SARS-CoV-2 infection or an uninfected control (not recorded which).

This clonotype was counted ten times or more. The V call is TRBV12-3 or TRBV12-4, the J call TRBJ1-5; 12 positions match TRBD1. V dropped 3 bases and J dropped 1; count of bases not matched to a gene: 1. The CDR3 covers 16 residues. The CDR3: CASSLGQGASNQPQHF. CDR3 sequence (DNA): TGTGCCAGCAGTTTGGGACAGGGGGCCAGCAATCAGCCCCAGCATTTT.

The chain carries TRBV15 and TRBJ1-2, with 8 bases fitting TRBD1. The CDR3 runs 14 residues. Germline V lookup: CDR1 LNHNV, CDR2 YYDKDF (reference sequence). Unmatched junction bases numbered 8, after V lost 0 bases and J lost 11 bases. The CDR3 DNA reads TGTGCCACCAGCAGAGAAAGGACAGGGCAGAGATACACCTTC. This encodes CATSRERTGQRYTF. Supplemented by reference TRBV15 and TRBJ1-2, the full variable domain reads DAMVIQNPRYQVTQFGKPVTLSCSQTLNHNVMYWYQQKSSQAPKLLFHYYDKDFNNEADTPDNFQSRRPNTSFCFLDIRSPGLGDTAMYLCATSRERTGQRYTFGSGTRLTVV.

J is TRBJ2-1 and V is TRBV10-3; 7 nucleotides agree with TRBD2. Germline-derived CDR1 and CDR2 are ENHRY and SYGVKD. The length of the CDR3 is 14 residues. With V trimmed by 4 bases and J by 3 bases, 3 bases remained unmatched. Written as DNA, the CDR3 is TGTGCCATCAGTGCTAGCGGTAACTACAATGAGCAGTTCTTC. Translated, it gives CAISASGNYNEQFF.

This clonotype was detected many times. The V call is TRBV3-1, the J call TRBJ2-7; D is unresolved. V dropped 0 bases and J dropped 1 base, with 4 bases sitting between them. The CDR3 runs 13 residues. The germline CDR1 and CDR2 sequences are LGHDT and YNNKEL (reference sequence). Here the CDR3 DNA reads TGTGCCAGCAGCCAAGATCGATCCTACGAGCAGTACTTC. This codes for CASSQDRSYEQYF.

The V call is TRBV29-1, the J call TRBJ2-3; D remains unclear. The CDR3 is 14 amino acids. Looked up from germline, CDR1 is SQVTM and CDR2 is ANQGSEA. Between the trimmed V and J ends, which lost 4 bases and 0 bases, there was a span of 11 bases. The CDR3: CSVVTASSTDTQYF. Written as DNA, the CDR3 is TGCAGCGTTGTGACGGCTTCTAGCACAGATACGCAGTATTTT.

The chain carries TRBV7-2 and TRBJ1-5; D unclear. Trimming took off 1 base at V and 4 bases at J, with 5 bases between the two ends. CDR1 SGHTA and CDR2 FQGNSA come from the germline V gene. The CDR3 sequence is 13 residues long. The CDR3 sequence: CASSLDKNQPQHF. For the CDR3, the DNA is TGTGCCAGCAGCTTAGACAAGAATCAGCCCCAGCATTTT.

The gene calls are TRBV29-1 and TRBJ2-7; either TRBD1 or TRBD2 may supply D (6 bases each). The germline V and J ends were trimmed by 7 bases and 3 bases, with 16 bases remaining between them. The CDR3 length is 13 residues. Per the germline V gene, CDR1 is SQVTM and CDR2 is ANQGSEA. CDR3 nucleotides: TGCAGCGGGGGAGGACAGCCGATCTACGAGCAGTACTTC. Its protein is CSGGGQPIYEQYF.

This chain uses TRBV27 with TRBJ2-3; D perhaps matches TRBD1 (5 bases). Trimming left V 3 bases short and J 3 bases short, with 10 bases between. The CDR3 has 14 residues. Germline CDR1 and CDR2: MNHEY and SMNVEV (reference sequence). CDR3 coding DNA: TGTGCCAGCAGTTTCTGGAAGGGGACAGATACGCAGTATTTT. It codes for CASSFWKGTDTQYF.

The chain employs TRBV29-1 and TRBJ1-1; no firm D call. The CDR3 covers 11 residues. Germline V gives CDR1 SQVTM, CDR2 ANQGSEA. Between the trimmed V and J ends, which lost 5 bases and 5 bases, there was a span of 9 bases. CDR3 sequence (DNA): TGCAGCGTTTCTGCTTGGACTGAAGCTTTCTTT. It translates to CSVSAWTEAFF.

This clonotype came up many times. The rearrangement links TRBV29-1 to TRBJ2-1; D may be TRBD2 (5 bases). Germline V gene data show CDR1 as SQVTM and CDR2 as ANQGSEA. Trimming removed 8 bases at V and 6 bases at J, with 17 bases between. CDR3 length: 13 amino acids. The CDR3 here is CSISAVLGNEQFF. Here the CDR3 DNA reads TGCAGCATCTCAGCGGTATTAGGCAATGAGCAGTTCTTC.

This clonotype was detected only a few times. The chain links TRBV7-9 to TRBJ2-3; D may match TRBD1 or TRBD2 (5 bases each). Germline CDR1 is SEHNR and CDR2 is FQNEAQ (reference sequence). The CDR3 has 14 amino acids. V was trimmed by 2 bases and J by 5 bases, leaving 11 bases between them. Written as DNA, the CDR3 is TGTGCCAGCAGCTTAAGAGGGACGGGAGATACGCAGTATTTT. Protein: CASSLRGTGDTQYF.

This clonotype was found a few times. V usage is TRBV19 and J usage is TRBJ2-1, with 10 nucleotides matching TRBD2. The V and J ends lost 4 bases and 5 bases, in that order; junction bases with no gene match: 5. The CDR3 has 15 amino acids. Germline V gene data show CDR1 as LNHDA and CDR2 as SQIVND (reference sequence). This CDR3 is CASSRGLARNNEQFF. For the CDR3, the DNA is TGTGCCAGTAGTAGGGGACTAGCGAGAAACAATGAGCAGTTCTTC.

This clonotype was recorded a few times. The chain is built from TRBV27 and TRBJ2-2, with D uncertain. The CDR3 runs to 12 residues. Trimming removed 10 bases from V and 7 bases from J, with 13 bases in between. Germline V gene sequence: CDR1 MNHEY, CDR2 SMNVEV (reference sequence). The CDR3 DNA is TGTGCCACCCTAACTCCGGGCGGGGAGCTGTTTTTT. Residues: CATLTPGGELFF.

V gene TRBV3-1 combines with J gene TRBJ2-5; D is uncertain. From germline, CDR1 is LGHDT and CDR2 YNNKEL (reference sequence). The CDR3 length is 13 residues. V was cut by 1 base and J by 7 bases, with 10 bases left in between. In nucleotides, the CDR3 is TGTGCCAGCAGCCAAGGCCCAAGGAGGACCCAGTACTTC. Protein sequence: CASSQGPRRTQYF.

Many counts were recorded for this clonotype. This chain joins TRBV25-1 and TRBJ1-5; tentatively, D is TRBD1 (5 bases). V was cut by 4 bases and J by 2 bases, with 6 bases left in between. The length of the CDR3 is 13 residues. Germline values: CDR1 MGHDK, CDR2 SYGVNS. CDR3 residues: CASSATGNQPQHF. The CDR3 DNA reads as TGTGCCAGCAGTGCGACAGGCAATCAGCCCCAGCATTTT.

J is TRBJ2-7 and V is TRBV29-1, with D possibly matching TRBD1 (6 bases). Trimming removed 4 bases at V and 4 bases at J, with 14 bases between. The CDR3 consists of 13 residues. Germline V gene sequence: CDR1 SQVTM, CDR2 ANQGSEA. CDR3 amino acids: CSVGGQGSYEQYF. Written as DNA, the CDR3 is TGCAGCGTTGGGGGCCAGGGGTCGTACGAGCAGTACTTC.

Many counts were recorded for this clonotype. V and J are TRBV7-2 and TRBJ2-5, with 11 bases matching TRBD2. Trimming at V came to 5 bases and at J to 1 base, leaving 6 bases not matched to a gene. This CDR3 region has 16 residues. The germline gives CDR1 SGHTA, CDR2 FQGNSA. The CDR3 region has the DNA TGTGCCAGCAGCCGCCTAGCGGGGGGCGGCCAAGAGACCCAGTACTTC. Translating gives CASSRLAGGGQETQYF.

In this sample, this clonotype turned up many times. The V and J genes are TRBV5-1 and TRBJ1-1; D uncertain. CDR1 and CDR2 from the germline V gene are SGHRS and YFSETQ. V lost 2 bases, J lost 5 bases, and 7 bases lay in between. This CDR3 region has 12 residues. DNA for the CDR3: TGCGCCAGCAGCTTTACGGGGACTGAAGCTTTCTTT. This encodes CASSFTGTEAFF.

The genes are TRBV6-1 and TRBJ2-4, with TRBD2 as a possible D gene (7 bases). V lost 2 bases and J lost 2, with 16 bases in between. The CDR3 spans 17 residues. Germline V gene sequence: CDR1 MNHNS, CDR2 SASEGT. This CDR3 reads CASSEFRGAWPKNIQYF. CDR3 nucleotides: TGTGCCAGCAGTGAATTTCGGGGGGCTTGGCCCAAAAACATTCAGTACTTC.

The rearrangement uses TRBV12-3 or TRBV12-4 and TRBJ1-5, with D possibly being TRBD1 (5 bases). The CDR3 totals 15 residues. V shed 1 base and J shed 2 bases, with 9 bases lying between them. CDR3 residues: CASSLVQGGNQPQHF. The DNA of the CDR3 is TGTGCCAGCAGTTTAGTGCAAGGGGGCAATCAGCCCCAGCATTTT.

The V and J genes are TRBV15 and TRBJ2-1; D not certain. This CDR3 has 13 amino acids. V lost 6 bases and J lost 5, with 11 bases in between. CDR1 and CDR2 (germline): LNHNV, YYDKDF (reference sequence). The CDR3 sequence is CATRASADNEQFF. The CDR3 DNA reads TGTGCCACCAGGGCTTCGGCCGACAATGAGCAGTTCTTC.

There are a few counts of this clonotype. The chain has TRBV7-2 and TRBJ2-1; 7 bases match TRBD1. Germline V lookup: CDR1 SGHTA, CDR2 FQGNSA. This CDR3 region has 15 residues. With 5 bases clipped from V and 2 bases from J, the junction kept 6 bases outside the gene matches. The CDR3 sequence: CASSRDSSTYNEQFF. DNA for the CDR3: TGTGCCAGCAGCCGGGACAGCTCAACCTACAATGAGCAGTTCTTC.

The sample holds a few counts of this clonotype. CDR3 in amino acids: CASSISQSGGEKLFF. The CDR3 nucleotides are TGTGCCAGTAGTATCTCTCAGTCGGGAGGTGAAAAACTGTTTTTT. The chain links TRBV19 to TRBJ1-4; D unresolved. Germline V lookup: CDR1 LNHDA, CDR2 SQIVND (reference sequence). Trimming stripped 3 bases from V and 7 bases from J, with 15 bases between. The CDR3 has 15 amino acids.

This clonotype has at least ten counts. V gene TRBV7-6 combines with J gene TRBJ2-7; 8 bases line up with TRBD1. From germline, CDR1 is SGHVS and CDR2 FNYEAQ. The J segment lost 5 bases and the V segment lost 0 bases, leaving 3 bases of the junction unmatched. This CDR3 has 14 residues. The CDR3 spells CASSLAGTGDEQYF. The CDR3 DNA is TGTGCCAGCAGCTTAGCCGGGACAGGAGACGAGCAGTACTTC.

This clonotype was counted only a few times. The J gene is TRBJ2-7, the V gene TRBV2, with D hard to call. This CDR3 is built from 12 residues. V was clipped by 6 bases and J by 3 bases, with 9 bases between them. From germline, CDR1 is SNHLY and CDR2 FYNNEI. CDR3 in amino acids: CASSQDLYEQYF. In nucleotides, the CDR3 is TGTGCCAGCAGCCAAGACCTCTACGAGCAGTACTTC.

This clonotype showed up many times. As DNA, the CDR3 is TGTGCCAGCAGCCCCTTCTCCAGGGAGGTCAACGAGCAGTACTTC. Residues: CASSPFSREVNEQYF. The genes are TRBV12-3 or TRBV12-4 and TRBJ2-7, with D tentatively TRBD2 (6 bases). V lost 6 bases and J lost 5, with 20 bases in between. The CDR3 covers 15 residues.

This clonotype was seen repeatedly, ten times or more. The chain recombines TRBV7-9 with TRBJ2-6; TRBD1 is a possible D gene (5 bases). The length of the CDR3 is 15 residues. Trimming shortened V by 4 bases and J by 4 bases, and 11 bases separated the two germline ends. Germline CDR1 SEHNR, CDR2 FQNEAQ (reference sequence). CDR3 loop: CASSSGSAGANVLTF. Written as DNA, the CDR3 is TGTGCCAGCAGCTCAGGGTCGGCCGGGGCCAACGTCCTGACTTTC.